The source of this T cell receptor beta chain is a study of shared clonotypes between healthy human individuals. Per the original methods: Filtering differed since immunoSEQ provided only junctions, with no quality scores. Profiled with immunoSEQ multiplex PCR; TCRdb holds only in-frame clones, not every one. The V and J calls and clone size come from that table; D and trimming were worked out from the DNA. This table holds 2 million to 2.5 million clones, about 93% found once. On this clone: Its antigen is undetermined.

In germline, CDR1 is SGDLS, CDR2 YYNGEE. Trimming stripped 2 bases from V and 5 bases from J, with 19 bases between. The CDR3 has 16 residues. General study results and limits: A small donor pool kept down the genetic and exposure-history diversity that was represented.

Naive CD8 cells comprised CD45RO-negative, CCR7-positively selected cells, excluding terminally differentiated effector memory CD45RA+ cells. V and J are TRBV9 and TRBJ2-5; a possible D gene is TRBD2 (6 bases). This receptor was taken from a man between 18 and 29 years old in good health. Some clones in this sample may be carry-over from other donors' samples. Sequencing was carried out using naive CD8+ T cells from PBMCs. The CDR3 DNA reads TGTGCCAGCAGCGTCCAACCAGCGGGTGTAGCTGAGACCCAGTACTTC. Protein sequence: CASSVQPAGVAETQYF.